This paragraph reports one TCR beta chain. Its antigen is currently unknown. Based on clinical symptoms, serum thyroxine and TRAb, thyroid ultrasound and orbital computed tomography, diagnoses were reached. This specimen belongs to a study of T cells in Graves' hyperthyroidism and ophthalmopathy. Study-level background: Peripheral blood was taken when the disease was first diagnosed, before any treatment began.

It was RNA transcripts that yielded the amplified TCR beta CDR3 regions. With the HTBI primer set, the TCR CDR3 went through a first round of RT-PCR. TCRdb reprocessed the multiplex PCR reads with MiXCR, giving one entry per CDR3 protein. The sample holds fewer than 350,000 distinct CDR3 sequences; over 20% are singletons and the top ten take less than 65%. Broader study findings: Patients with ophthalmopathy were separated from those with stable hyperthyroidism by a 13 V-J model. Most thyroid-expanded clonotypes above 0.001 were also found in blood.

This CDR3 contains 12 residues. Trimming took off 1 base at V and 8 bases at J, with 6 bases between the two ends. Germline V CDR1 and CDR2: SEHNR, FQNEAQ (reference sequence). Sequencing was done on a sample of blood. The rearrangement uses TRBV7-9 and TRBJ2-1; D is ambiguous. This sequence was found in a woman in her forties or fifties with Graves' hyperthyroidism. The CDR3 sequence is CASSLVRDEQFF. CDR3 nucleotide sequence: TGTGCCAGCAGCTTAGTGCGCGATGAGCAGTTCTTC.